This T cell receptor (beta chain) was recorded in a study of CD8+CD57+ T cells in acquired aplastic anemia. This clonotype appeared many times. Genomic DNA templated the TCR beta VDJ and CDR3 profiling. MiXCR was run by TCRdb on the reads, yielding one entry per CDR3 protein. The sample holds 150,000 to 200,000 distinct CDR3 sequences, approximately 40% seen once. The CDR3 loop spans 16 amino acids. Germline CDR1 reads SGHTA; CDR2 reads FQGNSA. Trimming at V came to 0 bases and at J to 1 base, leaving 4 bases not matched to a gene. The sequence was obtained from a human donor in good health. This sequence joins TRBV7-2 and TRBJ2-7; 9 nucleotides line up with TRBD2. Sequenced material: sorted CD4+, CD8+, or CD8+CD57+ T cells (not recorded which) from PBMCs. The CDR3 sequence: CASSLAGAGGSYEQYF. The CDR3 DNA sequence: TGTGCCAGCAGCTTAGCAGGAGCGGGGGGTTCCTACGAGCAGTACTTC.